Below are 4 T cell receptor beta chains sequenced from a single sample in a study of beta chain features in type 1 diabetes (dated by TCRdb to 2016 to 2019). The investigation overall reported the following: Type 1 diabetes patients showed a moderate but significant shortening of TCRB CDR3 length in all four CD4+ subsets.

No antigen is known for these receptors. Library generation was performed with the immunoSEQ multiplex PCR assay. The entire amount of isolated RNA was reverse transcribed using the High Capacity cDNA Reverse Transcription Kit, so the sequenced TCRB transcripts were expressed ones. Held by TCRdb, this immuneACCESS table contains in-frame sequences only and omits some clones. Under half of the omission traces to an unresolved V gene where checked; the cause of the rest is unknown. Counted in this sample were 28,000 or so clones; 65% of them appeared once. Together, the top ten hold roughly 2.4% of the sample. Sequencing was performed on Tregs from blood. Reading the label with the study, this specimen's cell subset or site is: regulatory CD4+ T cells. These receptors came from a woman in her twenties or thirties with type 1 diabetes.

The chain combines TRBV5-4 with TRBJ2-7; 8 bases agree with TRBD2. V shed 4 bases, J shed 3 bases, and the junction held 6 bases outside the gene matches. The length of the CDR3 is 14 residues. CDR1 is SGHNT, CDR2 YYREEE, per germline (reference sequence). The CDR3, as DNA: TGTGCCAGCAGCCCGGGACTAGTAGTCTACGAGCAGTACTTC. It encodes CASSPGLVVYEQYF.

The chain recombines TRBV28 with TRBJ2-5, with 8 bases aligning to TRBD1. V lost 5 bases to trimming and J lost 4 bases; unmatched junction nucleotides: 0. This CDR3 comprises 12 residues. Germline V gene lookup returns CDR1 MDHEN and CDR2 SYDVKM. The CDR3 DNA reads as TGTGCCAGCAGTACAGGGGGAGAGACCCAGTACTTC. Its translation is CASSTGGETQYF.

The chain recombines TRBV11-2 with TRBJ1-2; D not resolved. The CDR3 totals 15 residues. Germline CDR1 is SGHAT and CDR2 is FQNNGV. The V end was cut by 2 bases, the J end by 1 base, with 11 bases between. The CDR3 spells CASSLTRASNYGYTF. DNA for the CDR3: TGTGCCAGCAGCTTAACGAGGGCGAGTAACTATGGCTACACCTTC.

The chain combines TRBV19 with TRBJ2-7, with 8 bases lining up with TRBD2. V was pared by 7 bases and J by 7 bases, with 6 bases of the junction left unmatched. This CDR3 is built from 12 residues. The germline CDR1 and CDR2 sequences are LNHDA and SQIVND (reference sequence). CDR3 sequence: CASTGGGQEQYF. The CDR3 coding sequence is TGTGCCAGTACGGGCGGGGGGCAGGAGCAGTACTTC.